This T cell receptor (beta chain) was obtained from a study of OX40 agonist ivuxolimab in advanced cancers. Study in general: Patients undergoing dose escalation presented with hepatocellular carcinoma, melanoma, renal cell or head and neck cancer.

Trimming took 3 bases from V and 3 from J; bases not matched to a gene: 13. Germline V CDR1 and CDR2: MNHNS, SASEGT. The CDR3 runs to 17 residues. As for this clone: The antigen remains unidentified.

Libraries were prepared by immunoSEQ multiplex PCR; TCRdb keeps only in-frame clonotypes and omits some of them. The table lists about 100,000 clones, under 85% of them singletons. Study findings and constraints: CD8+ T cells were the subset that, on average, had more expanded clones than CD4+. Both blood CD4+ and CD8+ T cells showed clonal growth by week 6 at 0.1 to 3.0 mg/kg.

This sample comprised CD4+ or CD8+ T cells sorted from blood, obtained in a trial of the OX40 agonist ivuxolimab. The receptor was derived from an adult with an advanced solid tumor such as melanoma, head and neck, liver or kidney cancer. This chain connects TRBV6-1 to TRBJ2-5; 7 bases are a match to TRBD1. CDR3 protein: CASSEHRGRKREETQYF. The CDR3 DNA reads TGTGCCAGCAGTGAGCACAGGGGAAGGAAAAGGGAAGAGACCCAGTACTTC.